This TCR beta chain was identified during a study of blood T cell repertoires in COVID-19. For the study at large: Whether acute or convalescent, the COVID-19 samples came from the United States, Italy and Spain.

In the authors' workflow: The assay estimated nucleated cells by amplifying reference gene primers. Produced via immunoSEQ multiplex PCR; TCRdb's table is partial and in-frame only. V and J calls and clone size are as listed in that table; D and trimming were resolved from the DNA. The sample includes 250,000 or so clones, about 93% seen only once; the top ten take around 0.9%. The CDR3 extends over 15 amino acids. V was cut by 5 bases and J by 0 bases, with 11 bases left in between. In germline, CDR1 is LNHDA, CDR2 SQIVND (reference sequence). Input material: peripheral blood. This chain uses TRBV19 with TRBJ1-5; D call uncertain. This TCR derives from a man aged 25 to 40 with COVID-19, enrolled during active disease. The CDR3 coding sequence is TGTGCCAGTAGTTTGGCCTTTAATAGCAATCAGCCCCAGCATTTT. Translated: CASSLAFNSNQPQHF.